The sequence of this TCR beta chain was determined in a study of CD8+ T cells in alopecia areata. Study overall: Tofacitinib therapy took 6 to 18 months; 6 months off drug came after.

Treatment meaning: oral pan-JAK inhibitor, 5-10 mg twice daily. CDR1 is SGHTA, CDR2 FQGNSA, per germline. This CDR3 contains 16 residues. Trimming at V came to 5 bases and at J to 7 bases, leaving 9 bases not matched to a gene. Following RNA extraction, reverse transcription yielded cDNA that acted as the sequencing template. Profiled with immunoSEQ multiplex PCR; TCRdb holds only in-frame clones, not every one. The data hold around 100,000 clones, with roughly three fifths observed a single time. Remarks on this clone: The antigen is not known.

Whole-study results and caveats: Among the top 100, expanded CD8+ clones, as well as scalp clonality, were significantly decreased by tofacitinib.

The input for sequencing was CD8+ T cells sorted from blood, taken at week 24, from a patient treated with tofacitinib. This TCR derives from a human donor with alopecia areata. V gene TRBV7-2 combines with J gene TRBJ2-4, with 12 bases matching TRBD2. The CDR3 DNA reads as TGTGCCAGCAGCCCGTGGACTAGCGGGGTTTCGAACATTCAGTACTTC. This encodes CASSPWTSGVSNIQYF.